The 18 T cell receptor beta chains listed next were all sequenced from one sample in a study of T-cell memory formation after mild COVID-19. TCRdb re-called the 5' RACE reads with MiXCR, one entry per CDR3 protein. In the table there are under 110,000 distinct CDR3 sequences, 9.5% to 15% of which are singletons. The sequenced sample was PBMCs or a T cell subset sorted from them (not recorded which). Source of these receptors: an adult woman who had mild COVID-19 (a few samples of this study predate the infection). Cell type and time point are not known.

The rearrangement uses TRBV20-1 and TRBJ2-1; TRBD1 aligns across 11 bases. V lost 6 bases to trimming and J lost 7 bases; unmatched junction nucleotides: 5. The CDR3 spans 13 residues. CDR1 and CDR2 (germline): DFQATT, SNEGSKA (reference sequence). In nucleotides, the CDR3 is TGCAGTGCCGGACAGGGGGCGAGAAATGAGCAGTTCTTC. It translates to CSAGQGARNEQFF.

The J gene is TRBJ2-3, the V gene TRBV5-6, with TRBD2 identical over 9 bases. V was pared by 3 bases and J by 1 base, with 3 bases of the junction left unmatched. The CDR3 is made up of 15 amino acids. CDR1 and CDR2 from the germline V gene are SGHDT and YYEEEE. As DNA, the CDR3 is TGTGCCAGCAGCTGGGGACTAGCAGGCACAGATACGCAGTATTTT. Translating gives CASSWGLAGTDTQYF.

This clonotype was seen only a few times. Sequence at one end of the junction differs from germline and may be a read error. The chain's CDR3 is CSVEGDRGRVGETYEQYF. The CDR3 nucleotides read TGCAGCGTCGAAGGGGACAGGGGGCGCGTCGGGGAAACCTACGAGCAGTACTTC. The chain links TRBV29-1 to TRBJ2-7; the match to TRBD1 covers 12 bases. The CDR3 extends over 18 amino acids. Germline CDR1 and CDR2: SQVTM and ANQGSEA.

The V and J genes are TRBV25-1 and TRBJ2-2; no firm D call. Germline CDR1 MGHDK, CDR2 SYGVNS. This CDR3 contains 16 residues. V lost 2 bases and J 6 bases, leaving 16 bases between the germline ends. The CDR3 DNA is TGTGCCAGCAGTGAAACTGCAGTATTAGACGCCGGGGAGCTGTTTTTT. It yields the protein CASSETAVLDAGELFF. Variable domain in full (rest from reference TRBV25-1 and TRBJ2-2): EADIYQTPRYLVIGTGKKITLECSQTMGHDKMYWYQQDPGMELHLIHYSYGVNSTEKGDLSSESTVSRIRTEHFPLTLESARPSHTSQYLCASSETAVLDAGELFFGEGSRLTVL.

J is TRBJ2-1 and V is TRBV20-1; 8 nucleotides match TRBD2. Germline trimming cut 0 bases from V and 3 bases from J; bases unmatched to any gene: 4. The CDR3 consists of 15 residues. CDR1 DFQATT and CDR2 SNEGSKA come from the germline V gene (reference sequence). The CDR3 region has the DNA TGCAGTGCTAGAGAATTGACTAGCGTCTACAATGAGCAGTTCTTC. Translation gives CSARELTSVYNEQFF.

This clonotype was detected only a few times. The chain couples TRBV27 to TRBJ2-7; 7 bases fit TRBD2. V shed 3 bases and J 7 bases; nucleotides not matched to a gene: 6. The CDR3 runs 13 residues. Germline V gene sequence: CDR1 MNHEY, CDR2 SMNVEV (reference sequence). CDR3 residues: CASSLTSYGEQYF. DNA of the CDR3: TGTGCCAGCAGTTTGACTAGCTACGGGGAGCAGTACTTC.

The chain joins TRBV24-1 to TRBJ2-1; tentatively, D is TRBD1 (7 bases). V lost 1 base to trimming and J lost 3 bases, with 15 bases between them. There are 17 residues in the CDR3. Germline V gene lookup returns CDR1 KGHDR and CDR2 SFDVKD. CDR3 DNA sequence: TGTGCCACCAGTGATTTCAGGGGGGACACAGTCTACAATGAGCAGTTCTTC. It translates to CATSDFRGDTVYNEQFF.

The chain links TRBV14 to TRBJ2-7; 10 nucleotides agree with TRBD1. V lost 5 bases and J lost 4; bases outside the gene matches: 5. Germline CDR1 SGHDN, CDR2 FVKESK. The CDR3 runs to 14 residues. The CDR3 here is CASSYGTGAYEQYF. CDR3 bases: TGTGCCAGCAGCTACGGGACAGGGGCATACGAGCAGTACTTC.

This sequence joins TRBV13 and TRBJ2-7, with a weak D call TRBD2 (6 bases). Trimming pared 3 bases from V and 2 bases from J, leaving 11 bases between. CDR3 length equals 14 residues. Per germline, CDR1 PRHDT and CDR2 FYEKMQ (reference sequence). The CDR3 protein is CASSFGSGTYEQYF. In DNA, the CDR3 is TGTGCCAGCAGCTTTGGTAGCGGTACCTACGAGCAGTACTTC.

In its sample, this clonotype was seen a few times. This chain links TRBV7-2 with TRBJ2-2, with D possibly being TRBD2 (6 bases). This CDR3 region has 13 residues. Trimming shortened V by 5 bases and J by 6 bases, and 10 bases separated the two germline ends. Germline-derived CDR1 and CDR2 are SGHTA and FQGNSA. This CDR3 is CASSTGTAGELFF. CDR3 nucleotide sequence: TGTGCCAGCAGCACGGGGACTGCCGGGGAGCTGTTTTTT. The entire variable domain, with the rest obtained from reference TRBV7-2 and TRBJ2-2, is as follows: GAGVSQSPSNKVTEKGKDVELRCDPISGHTALYWYRQSLGQGLEFLIYFQGNSAPDKSGLPSDRFSAERTGGSVSTLTIQRTQQEDSAVYLCASSTGTAGELFFGEGSRLTVL.

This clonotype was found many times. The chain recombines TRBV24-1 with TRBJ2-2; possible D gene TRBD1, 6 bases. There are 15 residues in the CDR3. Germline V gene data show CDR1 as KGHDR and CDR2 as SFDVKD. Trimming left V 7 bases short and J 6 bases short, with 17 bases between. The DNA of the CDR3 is TGTGCCACCAGGAGCCCCGGGACATTCCCCGGGGAGCTGTTTTTT. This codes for CATRSPGTFPGELFF.

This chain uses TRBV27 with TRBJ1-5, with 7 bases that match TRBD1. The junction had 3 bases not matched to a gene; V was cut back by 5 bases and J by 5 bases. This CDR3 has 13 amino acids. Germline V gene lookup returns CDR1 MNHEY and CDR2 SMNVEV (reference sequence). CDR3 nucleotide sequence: TGTGCCAGCAGTACAGGGGTCCATCAGCCCCAGCATTTT. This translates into CASSTGVHQPQHF.

Written as DNA, the CDR3 is TGTGCCAGCAGCCCAGGACACCCACTAGATCCGTACTTC. Translated, it gives CASSPGHPLDPYF. The chain couples TRBV3-1 to TRBJ2-7; D may match TRBD1 or TRBD2 (5 bases each). The V and J ends lost 4 bases and 12 bases respectively, with 19 bases between them. This CDR3 has 13 residues. From germline, CDR1 is LGHDT and CDR2 YNNKEL (reference sequence).

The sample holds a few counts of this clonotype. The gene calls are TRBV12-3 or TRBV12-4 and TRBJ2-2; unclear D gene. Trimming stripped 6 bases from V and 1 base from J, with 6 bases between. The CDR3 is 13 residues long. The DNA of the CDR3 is TGTGCCAGCAGGGCAGGGAACACCGGGGAGCTGTTTTTT. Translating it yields CASRAGNTGELFF.

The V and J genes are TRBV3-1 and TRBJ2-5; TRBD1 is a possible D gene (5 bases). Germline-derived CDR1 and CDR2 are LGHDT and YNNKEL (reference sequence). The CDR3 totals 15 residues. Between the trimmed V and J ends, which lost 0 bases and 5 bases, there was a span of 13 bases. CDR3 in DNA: TGTGCCAGCAGCCAAGAACCCGGCAGGGTGGAGACCCAGTACTTC. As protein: CASSQEPGRVETQYF.

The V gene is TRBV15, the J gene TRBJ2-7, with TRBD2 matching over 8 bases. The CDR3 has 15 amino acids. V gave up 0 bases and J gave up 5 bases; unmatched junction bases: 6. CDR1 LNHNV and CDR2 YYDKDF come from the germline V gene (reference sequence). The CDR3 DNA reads TGTGCCACCAGCAGAGATCTGGGACTAGGGGACGAGCAGTACTTC. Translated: CATSRDLGLGDEQYF.

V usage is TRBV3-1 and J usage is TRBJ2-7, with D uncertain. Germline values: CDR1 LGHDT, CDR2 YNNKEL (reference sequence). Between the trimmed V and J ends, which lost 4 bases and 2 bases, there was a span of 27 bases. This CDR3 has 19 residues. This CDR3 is CASSLKGPSRVGPTYEQYF. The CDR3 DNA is TGTGCCAGCAGCCTAAAAGGGCCTTCTCGGGTAGGACCGACCTACGAGCAGTACTTC.

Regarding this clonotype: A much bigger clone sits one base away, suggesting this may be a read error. The CDR3: CSAITGTSPWDTQYF. CDR3 nucleotide sequence: TGCAGTGCTATCACCGGGACTAGCCCGTGGGATACGCAGTATTTT. The genes are TRBV20-1 and TRBJ2-3, with 9 bases that match TRBD2. After removal of 4 bases from V and 6 bases from J, the junction contained 11 bases not matched to a gene. The CDR3 is 15 residues long. Germline V gene lookup returns CDR1 DFQATT and CDR2 SNEGSKA (reference sequence).